The 32 T cell receptor beta chains listed next were all sequenced from one sample in a study of CD8+ T cells in alopecia areata. Sequencing relied on a cDNA template that was reverse transcribed from extracted RNA. Generated by immunoSEQ multiplex PCR, the TCRdb table keeps only in-frame clones and is missing some. The top ten hold about 16% of the sample, which has about 150,000 clones, over 80% seen once. The specimen comprised CD8+ T cells sorted from blood, sampled at week 0. These receptors all come from a human donor with alopecia areata.

The chain combines TRBV6-4 with TRBJ2-2; 12 bases match TRBD2. V lost 0 bases to trimming and J lost 7 bases; unmatched junction nucleotides: 0. This CDR3 spans 15 amino acids. Germline CDR1 MRHNA, CDR2 SNTAGT. CDR3 in DNA: TGTGCCAGCAGTGACTCGACTAGCGGGAGCGGGGAGCTGTTTTTT. It specifies CASSDSTSGSGELFF.

This CDR3 reads CASGHSSAKNIQYF. The DNA of the CDR3 is TGTGCCAGCGGCCACAGCTCAGCCAAAAACATTCAGTACTTC. The chain recombines TRBV27 with TRBJ2-4; D call uncertain. The CDR3 has 14 amino acids. V dropped 8 bases and J dropped 0 bases, with 11 bases sitting between them. Per the germline V gene, CDR1 is MNHEY and CDR2 is SMNVEV (reference sequence).

V usage is TRBV28 and J usage is TRBJ2-1; 8 positions match TRBD1. This CDR3 comprises 17 residues. CDR1 and CDR2 (germline): MDHEN, SYDVKM. V shed 6 bases, J shed 6 bases, and the junction held 16 bases outside the gene matches. Here the CDR3 DNA reads TGTGCCAGCAGCTTGACGCGGACAGGGAGTTTAGGCAATGAGCAGTTCTTC. Translating gives CASSLTRTGSLGNEQFF.

This clone occurred a few times. The V gene is TRBV7-2, the J gene TRBJ2-7, with D possibly TRBD1 on 5 matching bases. Germline CDR1 is SGHTA and CDR2 is FQGNSA. Trimming cost V 6 bases and J 3 bases, with 15 bases left between them. The CDR3 is made up of 14 amino acids. CDR3 amino acids: CASSKSGLGYEQYF. The CDR3 nucleotides are TGTGCCAGCAGTAAATCAGGGCTAGGCTACGAGCAGTACTTC.

The rearrangement uses TRBV29-1 and TRBJ2-7; no definite D call. The CDR3 runs to 13 residues. Germline V gene data show CDR1 as SQVTM and CDR2 as ANQGSEA. V was trimmed by 4 bases and J by 3 bases, leaving 13 bases between them. Here the CDR3 reads CSVVPEPYYEQYF. In DNA, the CDR3 is TGCAGCGTTGTGCCAGAGCCATACTACGAGCAGTACTTC.

The chain has TRBV27 and TRBJ2-3; D remains ambiguous. Trimming removed 4 bases from V and 1 base from J, with 9 bases in between. This CDR3 comprises 14 residues. CDR1 MNHEY and CDR2 SMNVEV come from the germline V gene (reference sequence). The chain's CDR3 is CASSYDPRTDTQYF. In nucleotides, the CDR3 is TGTGCCAGCAGTTACGACCCGCGCACAGATACGCAGTATTTT.

The rearrangement uses TRBV10-1 and TRBJ2-3; 7 bases fit TRBD1. V lost 5 bases, J lost 6 bases, and 5 bases stayed unmatched. Per the germline V gene, CDR1 is WNHNN and CDR2 is SYGVQD (reference sequence). The CDR3 is 13 residues long. The CDR3 protein is CASSPTGLDTQYF. The DNA for the CDR3 is TGCGCCAGCAGTCCGACAGGGCTCGATACGCAGTATTTT.

The J gene is TRBJ1-2, the V gene TRBV7-8; no clear D gene. Trimming took 1 base from V and 2 from J, leaving 11 bases between them. This CDR3 spans 15 amino acids. Germline values: CDR1 SGHVS, CDR2 FQNEAQ. The CDR3 sequence: CASSLGEGSNYGYTF. The CDR3 DNA reads TGTGCCAGCAGCTTAGGAGAGGGTTCGAACTATGGCTACACCTTC.

The chain carries TRBV5-1 and TRBJ2-7, with D tentatively TRBD1 or TRBD2 (5 bases each). Germline V gene data show CDR1 as SGHRS and CDR2 as YFSETQ. Between the trimmed V and J ends, which lost 3 bases and 7 bases, there was a span of 17 bases. The CDR3 has 14 residues. The DNA of the CDR3 is TGCGCCAGCAGCTCCCGGGACGCTGGTCAGGAGCAGTACTTC. The encoded protein is CASSSRDAGQEQYF.

This chain uses TRBV9 with TRBJ2-5; 10 bases fit TRBD1. Trimming cost V 4 bases and J 4 bases; bases outside gene matches: 10. The CDR3 is 16 residues long. CDR1 SGDLS and CDR2 YYNGEE come from the germline V gene. CDR3 in amino acids: CASSPWDRGGTETQYF. The CDR3 DNA sequence: TGTGCCAGCAGCCCATGGGACAGGGGAGGAACAGAGACCCAGTACTTC.

The chain employs TRBV9 and TRBJ2-3; 12 positions agree with TRBD2. CDR3 length equals 16 residues. The germline V gene encodes CDR1 SGDLS and CDR2 YYNGEE. Unmatched junction bases numbered 3, after V lost 2 bases and J lost 2 bases. DNA for the CDR3: TGTGCCAGCAGCGTTTCTAGCGGGGGGGACACAGATACGCAGTATTTT. Its protein is CASSVSSGGDTDTQYF.

The chain carries TRBV13 and TRBJ2-1, with D perhaps matching TRBD2 (5 bases). Germline loops: CDR1 PRHDT, CDR2 FYEKMQ (reference sequence). This CDR3 has 14 residues. Trimming took off 4 bases at V and 6 bases at J, with 13 bases between the two ends. The CDR3 region has the DNA TGTGCCAGCAGCTCGTGGACTCGGGGCAATGAGCAGTTCTTC. It specifies CASSSWTRGNEQFF.

V usage is TRBV10-2 and J usage is TRBJ1-1, with a possible D match to TRBD1 (5 bases). CDR1 is WSHSY, CDR2 SAAADI, per germline. This CDR3 has 14 residues. Trimming removed 6 bases at V and 6 bases at J, with 17 bases between. The CDR3 is CASSPPGRNPEAFF. The CDR3 bases are TGCGCCAGCAGCCCGCCAGGGCGCAACCCTGAAGCTTTCTTT.

The V gene is TRBV10-2, the J gene TRBJ2-5; D perhaps matches TRBD1 (6 bases). Trimming removed 4 bases at V and 5 bases at J, with 20 bases between. CDR1 is WSHSY and CDR2 is SAAADI in the germline V gene. CDR3 length: 16 residues. The CDR3 DNA follows: TGCGCCAGCAGTGGCCCCCTGGGGGCGGCCCAGGAGACCCAGTACTTC. It encodes CASSGPLGAAQETQYF.

The chain couples TRBV5-1 to TRBJ2-2; no clear D gene. CDR1 is SGHRS, CDR2 YFSETQ, per germline. The V end lost 2 bases, the J end lost 10 bases, and 6 bases lay between the germline ends. The CDR3 has 11 amino acids. The DNA of the CDR3 is TGCGCCAGCAGCTTCAACGTGGAGCTGTTTTTT. Its protein product is CASSFNVELFF.

The count of this clone is one. The CDR3 is CASSSTSGNGNEQFF. CDR3 DNA sequence: TGTGCCAGCTCATCTACTAGCGGGAATGGCAATGAGCAGTTCTTC. The chain has TRBV7-9 and TRBJ2-1; TRBD2 agrees at 10 bases. From germline, CDR1 is SEHNR and CDR2 FQNEAQ (reference sequence). V lost 8 bases, J lost 6 bases, and 10 bases stayed unmatched. This CDR3 has 15 amino acids.

This clone was observed once. The chain is built from TRBV18 and TRBJ2-5; D uncertain. The germline V gene has CDR1 KGHSH and CDR2 LQKENI. Deletions cut 3 bases from V and 1 base from J, with 21 bases between. The CDR3 runs 18 residues. The CDR3 sequence is CASSPLTEIIRTQETQYF. The CDR3, as DNA: TGTGCCAGCTCACCCTTAACCGAAATAATCAGGACCCAAGAGACCCAGTACTTC. Using reference TRBV18 and TRBJ2-5 for the parts outside the CDR3, the full variable domain is NAGVMQNPRHLVRRRGQEARLRCSPMKGHSHVYWYRQLPEEGLKFMVYLQKENIIDESGMPKERFSAEFPKEGPSILRIQQVVRGDSAAYFCASSPLTEIIRTQETQYFGPGTRLLVL.

Concerning this clone itself: An end of the junction does not agree with germline; a read error may underlie this. The chain carries TRBV28 and TRBJ2-1; the match to TRBD1 covers 7 bases. Germline-derived CDR1 and CDR2 are MDHEN and SYDVKM. CDR3 length equals 14 residues. CDR3 in DNA: TGTGCCAGCAGTATATGGGACAGATACAATGAGCAGTTCTTC. Amino acids: CASSIWDRYNEQFF.

The chain links TRBV13 to TRBJ2-2; 8 bases match TRBD2. V was pared by 5 bases and J by 5 bases, with 13 bases of the junction left unmatched. This CDR3 is built from 17 residues. Germline V gives CDR1 PRHDT, CDR2 FYEKMQ (reference sequence). CDR3 sequence (DNA): TGTGCCAGCAGCCCCCTAGCTCGGGGGGGCGAGACCGGGGAGCTGTTTTTT. Translating gives CASSPLARGGETGELFF.

The rearrangement links TRBV27 to TRBJ2-3, with TRBD2 identical over 9 bases. V shed 6 bases and J 1 base; nucleotides not matched to a gene: 5. This CDR3 is built from 15 residues. CDR1 is MNHEY and CDR2 is SMNVEV in the germline V gene (reference sequence). The DNA of the CDR3 is TGTGCCAGCAGCCCTCCTAGCGGGGGCACAGATACGCAGTATTTT. This gives the protein CASSPPSGGTDTQYF.

The J gene is TRBJ2-7, the V gene TRBV19, with 9 bases fitting TRBD1. CDR1 is LNHDA and CDR2 is SQIVND in the germline V gene (reference sequence). The CDR3 is 13 amino acids. V lost 5 bases to trimming and J lost 5 bases; unmatched junction nucleotides: 4. The CDR3 loop is CASSQDRGDEQYF. The CDR3 nucleotides are TGTGCCAGTAGTCAAGACAGGGGGGACGAGCAGTACTTC. Full variable domain (remainder filled in from reference TRBV19 and TRBJ2-7): DGGITQSPKYLFRKEGQNVTLSCEQNLNHDAMYWYRQDPGQGLRLIYYSQIVNDFQKGDIAEGYSVSREKKESFPLTVTSAQKNPTAFYLCASSQDRGDEQYFGPGTRLTVT.

A remark on this clone: At one end, the junction sequence differs from germline, possibly due to a read error. The V gene is TRBV27, the J gene TRBJ1-4; a weak D match, TRBD1 (5 bases). CDR1 MNHEY and CDR2 SMNVEV come from the germline V gene (reference sequence). The CDR3 length is 13 residues. CDR3 DNA sequence: TGCACACTACACGGGGGAACTAATGAAAAACTGTTTTTT. Its protein product is CTLHGGTNEKLFF.

The DNA of the CDR3 is TGTGCCAGCAGCTTCTACAGGGGGCTTGAGCAGTACTTC. Its translation: CASSFYRGLEQYF. The rearrangement links TRBV7-9 to TRBJ2-7; 9 bases map to TRBD1. CDR3 size: 13 residues. J gave up 7 bases and V 3 bases, and 4 bases lay outside the gene matches. Germline V gene lookup returns CDR1 SEHNR and CDR2 FQNEAQ (reference sequence).

The chain recombines TRBV5-1 with TRBJ2-7; 8 positions agree with TRBD1. Unmatched junction bases numbered 5, after V lost 3 bases and J lost 3 bases. Per the germline V gene, CDR1 is SGHRS and CDR2 is YFSETQ. This CDR3 is 14 amino acids long. CDR3 residues: CASSWTGRIYEQYF. The CDR3 DNA sequence: TGCGCCAGCAGCTGGACAGGGAGGATCTACGAGCAGTACTTC.

In this sample, this clone is medium-sized. The chain uses TRBV6-4 and TRBJ2-2; D remains ambiguous. V was cut by 2 bases and J by 1 base, with 2 bases left in between. CDR3 length: 13 residues. Germline V gives CDR1 MRHNA, CDR2 SNTAGT. The CDR3 nucleotides read TGTGCCAGCAGTGACGGGAACACCGGGGAGCTGTTTTTT. Translated: CASSDGNTGELFF.

The chain uses TRBV6-1 and TRBJ2-1; D is possibly TRBD2 (5 bases). V lost 6 bases to trimming and J lost 2 bases, with 14 bases between them. This CDR3 contains 15 residues. From germline, CDR1 is MNHNS and CDR2 SASEGT. The CDR3 loop reads CASSDGIIPYNEQFF. The DNA of the CDR3 is TGTGCCAGCAGCGACGGGATAATACCCTACAATGAGCAGTTCTTC.

The chain is built from TRBV4-1 and TRBJ2-7; D call uncertain. The CDR3 covers 15 residues. Between the trimmed V and J ends, which lost 1 base and 0 bases, there was a span of 10 bases. Germline CDR1 is MGHRA and CDR2 is YSYEKL. CDR3: CASSQGIQFSYEQYF. As DNA, the CDR3 is TGCGCCAGCAGCCAAGGGATCCAGTTCTCCTACGAGCAGTACTTC.

This clone was observed a few times. This chain uses TRBV7-2 with TRBJ1-6, with no clear D. The germline V and J ends were trimmed by 5 bases and 7 bases, with 15 bases remaining between them. Germline-derived CDR1 and CDR2 are SGHTA and FQGNSA. The CDR3 runs 15 residues. DNA of the CDR3: TGTGCCAGCAGCCTTAACCCGTTTGACAATTCACCCCTCCACTTT. This gives the protein CASSLNPFDNSPLHF.

The gene calls are TRBV7-9 and TRBJ2-2; no definite D call. The germline V gene has CDR1 SEHNR and CDR2 FQNEAQ (reference sequence). This CDR3 is built from 12 residues. V was pared by 0 bases and J by 6 bases, with 2 bases between. CDR3 sequence reads: CASSLAAGELFF. The CDR3 DNA reads as TGTGCCAGCAGCTTAGCTGCCGGGGAGCTGTTTTTT.

This chain links TRBV19 with TRBJ2-7; 7 bases align to TRBD2. J gave up 2 bases and V 3 bases, and 4 bases lay outside the gene matches. Germline V gene data show CDR1 as LNHDA and CDR2 as SQIVND (reference sequence). The CDR3 runs to 14 residues. The CDR3: CASSMDRGAYEQYF. The CDR3 region has the DNA TGTGCCAGTAGTATGGACCGGGGGGCCTACGAGCAGTACTTC. Full variable domain (remainder filled in from reference TRBV19 and TRBJ2-7): DGGITQSPKYLFRKEGQNVTLSCEQNLNHDAMYWYRQDPGQGLRLIYYSQIVNDFQKGDIAEGYSVSREKKESFPLTVTSAQKNPTAFYLCASSMDRGAYEQYFGPGTRLTVT.

V and J are TRBV6-5 and TRBJ2-3; D is unclear. Trimming shortened V by 3 bases and J by 1 base, and 14 bases separated the two germline ends. The CDR3 is 16 residues long. Germline values: CDR1 MNHEY, CDR2 SVGAGI. The CDR3 sequence: CASSYIPPGGTDTQYF. CDR3 nucleotide sequence: TGTGCCAGCAGTTATATCCCCCCAGGAGGCACAGATACGCAGTATTTT.

V gene TRBV11-2 combines with J gene TRBJ2-7; D is possibly TRBD2 (7 bases). The CDR3 contains 14 residues. CDR1 is SGHAT, CDR2 FQNNGV, per germline. Trimming cost V 1 base and J 3 bases, with 10 bases left between them. The CDR3 loop is CASSLGGGSYEQYF. Here the CDR3 DNA reads TGTGCCAGCAGCTTAGGGGGGGGCAGCTACGAGCAGTACTTC.